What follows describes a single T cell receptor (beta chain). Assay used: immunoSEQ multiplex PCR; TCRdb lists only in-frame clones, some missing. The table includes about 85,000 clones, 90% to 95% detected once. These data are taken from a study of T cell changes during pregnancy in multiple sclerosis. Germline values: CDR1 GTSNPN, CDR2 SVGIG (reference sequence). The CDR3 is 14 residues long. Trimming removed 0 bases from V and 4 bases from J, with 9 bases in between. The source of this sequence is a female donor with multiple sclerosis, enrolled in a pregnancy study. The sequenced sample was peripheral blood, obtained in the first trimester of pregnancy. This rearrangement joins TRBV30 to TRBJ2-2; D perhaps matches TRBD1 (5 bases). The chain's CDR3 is CAWSVGVATGELFF. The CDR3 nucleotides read TGTGCCTGGAGTGTAGGGGTAGCCACCGGGGAGCTGTTTTTT.